The T cell receptor beta chain described here comes from a study of blood T cell repertoires in COVID-19. About the research overall: Acute and convalescent COVID-19 specimens originated in the United States, Italy and Spain. From T cells, B-cell-depleted T cells, or PBMCs came the material, which was cDNA or gDNA.

Per the authors' pipeline: Amplification of reference gene primers was used by the study to estimate nucleated cell counts. Measured with immunoSEQ multiplex PCR; TCRdb has only the in-frame clones, and not every one. D and trimming were read from the DNA, whereas the V and J calls and clone size are those reported in that table. The top ten hold around 9% of the sample, which has 75,000 to 80,000 clones, 88% seen once. The V and J ends lost 6 bases and 6 bases, in that order; junction bases with no gene match: 10. Germline V lookup: CDR1 MNHNY, CDR2 SVGAGI (reference sequence). The CDR3 has 15 residues.

Sequenced input: peripheral blood. This rearrangement joins TRBV6-6 to TRBJ1-5, with 8 nucleotides matching TRBD1. The sequence came from a human donor in a cohort sampled during active COVID-19. The CDR3 loop reads CASRRDGQGRQPQHF. The CDR3 coding sequence is TGTGCCAGCAGACGCGACGGACAGGGCCGTCAGCCCCAGCATTTT.